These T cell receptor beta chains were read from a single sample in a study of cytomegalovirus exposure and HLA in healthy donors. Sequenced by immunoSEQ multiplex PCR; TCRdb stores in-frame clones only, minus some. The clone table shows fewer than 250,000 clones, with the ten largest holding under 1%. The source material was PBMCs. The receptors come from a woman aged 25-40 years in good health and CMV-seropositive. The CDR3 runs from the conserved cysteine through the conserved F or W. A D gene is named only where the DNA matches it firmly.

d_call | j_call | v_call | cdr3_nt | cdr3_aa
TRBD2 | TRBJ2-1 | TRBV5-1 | TGCGCCAGCAGCTTGAGTAGCGGGAGTTTCGATGAGCAGTTCTTC | CASSLSSGSFDEQFF
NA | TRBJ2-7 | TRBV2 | TGTGCCAGCAGTGAGAGCAGGGGTACCCCCTACGAGCAGTACTTC | CASSESRGTPYEQYF
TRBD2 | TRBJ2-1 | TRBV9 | TGTGCCAGCAGCCCCCACTGGAGCGGGGTATACAATGAGCAGTTCTTC | CASSPHWSGVYNEQFF
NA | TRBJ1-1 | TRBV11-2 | TGTGCCAGCAGCTCGGACAGGAACACTGAAGCTTTCTTT | CASSSDRNTEAFF
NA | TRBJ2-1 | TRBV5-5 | TGTGCCAGCAGCTTACTAGACCTTACCTACAATGAGCAGTTCTTC | CASSLLDLTYNEQFF
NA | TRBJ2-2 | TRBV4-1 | TGCGCCAGCAGCCAAGATTCTAAAGGGAGCACCGGGGAGCTGTTTTTT | CASSQDSKGSTGELFF
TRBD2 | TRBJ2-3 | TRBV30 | TGTGCCTGCGCATCGACTAGCGGGTGGGATACGCAGTATTTT | CACASTSGWDTQYF
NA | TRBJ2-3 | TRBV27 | TGTGCCAGCAGTTCAAGAGGGGATACGCAGTATTTT | CASSSRGDTQYF
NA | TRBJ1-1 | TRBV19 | TGTGCCAGTATAACTGACGGGGCTGAAGCTTTCTTT | CASITDGAEAFF
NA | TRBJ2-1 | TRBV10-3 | TGTGCCGGACGGGATCCAGGTTCCGACAATGAGCAGTTCTTC | CAGRDPGSDNEQFF
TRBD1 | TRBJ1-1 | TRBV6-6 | TGTGCCAGCAGCTCCCAGGGGGCGGACACTGAAGCTTTCTTT | CASSSQGADTEAFF
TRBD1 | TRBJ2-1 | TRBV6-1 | TGTGCCAGCAGAAGACAGGGCCCCAGCAATGAGCAGTTCTTC | CASRRQGPSNEQFF
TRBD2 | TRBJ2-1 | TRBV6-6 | TGTGCCAGCAGTCCGACTACTAGCGTCGAGCAGTTCTTC | CASSPTTSVEQFF
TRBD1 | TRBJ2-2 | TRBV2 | TGTGCCAGCAGCAGACCCGGACAGGGGGGCACCGGGGAGCTGTTTTTT | CASSRPGQGGTGELFF
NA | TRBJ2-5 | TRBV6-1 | TGTGCCAGCACCCCTCAGGGCAGAAAAGAGACCCAGTACTTC | CASTPQGRKETQYF
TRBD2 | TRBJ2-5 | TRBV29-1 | TGCAGCGTTGAAGTTGGTAGCGGGAGGTATGAGACCCAGTACTTC | CSVEVGSGRYETQYF
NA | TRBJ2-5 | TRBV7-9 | TGTGCCAGCAGCAAGAAGGCGGAGACCCGGTACTTC | CASSKKAETRYF
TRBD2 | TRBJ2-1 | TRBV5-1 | TGCGCCAGCAGCTTCCCGGGGGGGGGTGAGCAGTTCTTC | CASSFPGGGEQFF
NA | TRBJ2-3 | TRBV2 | TGTGCCAGCGGGTCTAACAGGGACACAGATACGCAGTATTTT | CASGSNRDTDTQYF
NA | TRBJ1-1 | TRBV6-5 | TGTGCCAGCAGTTACGCCGAGGGTACTTTCTTT | CASSYAEGTFF
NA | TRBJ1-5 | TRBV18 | TGTGCCAGCTCACCACCGGAACGGGGAAGCAATCAGCCCCAGCATTTT | CASSPPERGSNQPQHF
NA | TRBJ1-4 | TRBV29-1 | TGCAGCGTTGCAGAGGCTGAAAAACTGTTTTTT | CSVAEAEKLFF
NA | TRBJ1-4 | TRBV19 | TGTGCCAGTAGTATAGATGCCGGGGTTGGTGATGAAAAACTGTTTTTT | CASSIDAGVGDEKLFF
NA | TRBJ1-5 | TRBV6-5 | TGTGCCAGCAGTAGCAGGAATCAGCCCCAGCATTTT | CASSSRNQPQHF
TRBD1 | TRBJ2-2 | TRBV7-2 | TGTGCCAGCAGCTCCTGGGACAGGGTAGGCGGGGAGCTGTTTTTT | CASSSWDRVGGELFF
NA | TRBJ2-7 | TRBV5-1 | TGCGCCAGCAGCCGAGGGTCCTACGAGCAGTACTTC | CASSRGSYEQYF
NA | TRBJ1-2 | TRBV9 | TGTGCCAGCAGCGTAGAGAGGGACTATGGCTACGCCTTC | CASSVERDYGYAF
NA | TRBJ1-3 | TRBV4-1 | TGCGCCAGCAGCCGCCTCCCCGAAGGGGTACCTGGAAACACCATATATTTT | CASSRLPEGVPGNTIYF
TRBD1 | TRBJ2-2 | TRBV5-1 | TGCGCCACCTCGACAGGGTCGACCGGGGAGCTGTTTTTT | CATSTGSTGELFF
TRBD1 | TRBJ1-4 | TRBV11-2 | TGTGCCAGCAGCTTAGTTGTCCGGGACAGGGAAAAACTGTTTTTT | CASSLVVRDREKLFF
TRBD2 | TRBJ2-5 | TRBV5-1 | TGCGCCAGCAGCTTGGGCGGGGGGCTCCCCCAAGAGACCCAGTACTTC | CASSLGGGLPQETQYF
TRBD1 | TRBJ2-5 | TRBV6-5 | TGTGCCAGCAGTTACACAGGGGACGCGGAGACCCAGTACTTC | CASSYTGDAETQYF
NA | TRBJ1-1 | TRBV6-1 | TGTGCCAGCCGATACTCCGTCTCGGGCACTGAAGCTTTCTTT | CASRYSVSGTEAFF
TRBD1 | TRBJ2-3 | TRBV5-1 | TGCGCCAGCAGTTTGGACAGGGATGATACGCAGTATTTT | CASSLDRDDTQYF
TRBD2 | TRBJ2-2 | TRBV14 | TGTGCCAGCGGACTAGCGGGAAGCGGTACCGGGGAGCTGTTTTTT | CASGLAGSGTGELFF
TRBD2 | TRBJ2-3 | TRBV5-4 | TGTGCCAGCAGCGCGAGACTAGCGGGCGACACAGATACGCAGTATTTT | CASSARLAGDTDTQYF
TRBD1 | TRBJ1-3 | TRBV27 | TGTGCCAGCAGTCTATCCGGGACAGGGGTAGGAAACACCATATATTTT | CASSLSGTGVGNTIYF
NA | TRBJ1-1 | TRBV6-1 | TGTGCCAGCAGTGCAAAGCAACGACTGAAGAACACTGAAGCTTTCTTT | CASSAKQRLKNTEAFF